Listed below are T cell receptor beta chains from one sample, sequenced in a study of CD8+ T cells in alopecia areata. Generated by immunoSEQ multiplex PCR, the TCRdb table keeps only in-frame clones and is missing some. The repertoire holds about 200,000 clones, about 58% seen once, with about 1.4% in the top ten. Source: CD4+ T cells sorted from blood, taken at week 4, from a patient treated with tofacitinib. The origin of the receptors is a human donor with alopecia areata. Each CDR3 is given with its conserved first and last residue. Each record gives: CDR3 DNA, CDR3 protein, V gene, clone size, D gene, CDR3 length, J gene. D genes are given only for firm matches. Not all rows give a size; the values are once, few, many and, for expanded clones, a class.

CDR3nt: TGTGCCTGGAGCCTACAGAACACTGAAGCTTTCTTT; CDR3aa: CAWSLQNTEAFF; v_gene: TRBV30; abundance: NA; d_gene: NA; len: 12; j_gene: TRBJ1-1
CDR3nt: TGTGCCAGCAGTTCTACAGGGTCGGGGAATGAGCAGTTCTTC; CDR3aa: CASSSTGSGNEQFF; v_gene: TRBV27; abundance: NA; d_gene: NA; len: 14; j_gene: TRBJ2-1
CDR3nt: TGTGCCTGGAGGGACGGATTTTATAATTCACCCCTCCACTTT; CDR3aa: CAWRDGFYNSPLHF; v_gene: TRBV30; abundance: NA; d_gene: NA; len: 14; j_gene: TRBJ1-6
CDR3nt: TGTGCCTGGAGTGGCGGGGGATTCACAGATACGCAGTATTTT; CDR3aa: CAWSGGGFTDTQYF; v_gene: TRBV30; abundance: NA; d_gene: TRBD2; len: 14; j_gene: TRBJ2-3
CDR3nt: TGTGCCTGGAGTTGGACAGCGAACACTGAAGCTTTCTTT; CDR3aa: CAWSWTANTEAFF; v_gene: TRBV30; abundance: NA; d_gene: NA; len: 13; j_gene: TRBJ1-1
CDR3nt: TGCAGCGTTGTGCAAGTCACTGAAGCTTTCTTT; CDR3aa: CSVVQVTEAFF; v_gene: TRBV29-1; abundance: NA; d_gene: NA; len: 11; j_gene: TRBJ1-1
CDR3nt: TGTGCCAGCAATCAACAGGGGAATGGCTACACCTTC; CDR3aa: CASNQQGNGYTF; v_gene: TRBV2; abundance: few; d_gene: TRBD1; len: 12; j_gene: TRBJ1-2
CDR3nt: TGCGCCAGCAGCCAACACTCTCGGGACACGGACTATGGCTACACCTTC; CDR3aa: CASSQHSRDTDYGYTF; v_gene: TRBV4-3; abundance: NA; d_gene: NA; len: 16; j_gene: TRBJ1-2
CDR3nt: TGTGCCAGCAGCCTTCCCTACGGGGAAAAACTGTTTTTT; CDR3aa: CASSLPYGEKLFF; v_gene: TRBV6-5; abundance: few; d_gene: NA; len: 13; j_gene: TRBJ1-4
CDR3nt: TGTGCCTGGAGTGTACGAAGAAATAGCGGGGCCAATGAGCAGTTCTTC; CDR3aa: CAWSVRRNSGANEQFF; v_gene: TRBV30; abundance: NA; d_gene: TRBD2; len: 16; j_gene: TRBJ2-1
CDR3nt: TGTGCCAGCAGCCTAAACGGACTAGTCGACATTCAGTACTTC; CDR3aa: CASSLNGLVDIQYF; v_gene: TRBV11-2; abundance: few; d_gene: TRBD2; len: 14; j_gene: TRBJ2-4
CDR3nt: TGCAGCGTTGGTAGGGGAGGACAAGAGACCCAGTACTTC; CDR3aa: CSVGRGGQETQYF; v_gene: TRBV29-1; abundance: NA; d_gene: NA; len: 13; j_gene: TRBJ2-5
CDR3nt: TGCGCCAGCAGCCTTGAGGTGAACACTGAAGCTTTCTTT; CDR3aa: CASSLEVNTEAFF; v_gene: TRBV4-3; abundance: NA; d_gene: NA; len: 13; j_gene: TRBJ1-1
CDR3nt: TGTGCCAGCAGTGTAGGACTAGGACAAGAGACCCAGTACTTC; CDR3aa: CASSVGLGQETQYF; v_gene: TRBV6-1; abundance: NA; d_gene: TRBD2; len: 14; j_gene: TRBJ2-5
CDR3nt: TGCAGCGTTGAGGCTCAGGGGGCGACTGAAGCTTTCTTT; CDR3aa: CSVEAQGATEAFF; v_gene: TRBV29-1; abundance: few; d_gene: TRBD1; len: 13; j_gene: TRBJ1-1
CDR3nt: TGTGCCAGCAGTTACGGTCTTCCGGGGGTCATGGATGAGCAGTTCTTC; CDR3aa: CASSYGLPGVMDEQFF; v_gene: TRBV6-5; abundance: NA; d_gene: NA; len: 16; j_gene: TRBJ2-1
CDR3nt: TGTGCCAGCTCACAAAGGGACACTGAAGCTTTCTTT; CDR3aa: CASSQRDTEAFF; v_gene: TRBV5-6; abundance: few; d_gene: NA; len: 12; j_gene: TRBJ1-1
CDR3nt: TGTGCCATCAGTGAGTCTCCCCCTTCGAACACAGATACGCAGTATTTT; CDR3aa: CAISESPPSNTDTQYF; v_gene: TRBV10-3; abundance: NA; d_gene: NA; len: 16; j_gene: TRBJ2-3
CDR3nt: TGTGCTAGTGGTTTTGGGGGACCCCTAGATACGCAGTATTTT; CDR3aa: CASGFGGPLDTQYF; v_gene: TRBV12-5; abundance: few; d_gene: NA; len: 14; j_gene: TRBJ2-3
CDR3nt: TGCAGCGTTGTCGCTGCGGGGGGTCGGACCGGGGAGCTGTTTTTT; CDR3aa: CSVVAAGGRTGELFF; v_gene: TRBV29-1; abundance: NA; d_gene: TRBD2; len: 15; j_gene: TRBJ2-2
CDR3nt: TGCGCCAGCAGCGGACAGGGGGGCATGAACACTGAAGCTTTCTTT; CDR3aa: CASSGQGGMNTEAFF; v_gene: TRBV5-1; abundance: few; d_gene: TRBD1; len: 15; j_gene: TRBJ1-1
CDR3nt: TGCAGCGTTGCGCCGACTATCACACCCGGAGATGAGCAGTTCTTC; CDR3aa: CSVAPTITPGDEQFF; v_gene: TRBV29-1; abundance: NA; d_gene: NA; len: 15; j_gene: TRBJ2-1
CDR3nt: TGCGCCAGCAGCGTCGGGAGGGACTACGAGCAGTACTTC; CDR3aa: CASSVGRDYEQYF; v_gene: TRBV5-1; abundance: few; d_gene: TRBD2; len: 13; j_gene: TRBJ2-7
CDR3nt: TGCAGCGCAGGGGGCACTGGAAACACCATATATTTT; CDR3aa: CSAGGTGNTIYF; v_gene: TRBV29-1; abundance: NA; d_gene: TRBD1; len: 12; j_gene: TRBJ1-3
CDR3nt: TGCAGCGCCCGGGGTGGGGGAAATAGGTACGAGCAGTACTTC; CDR3aa: CSARGGGNRYEQYF; v_gene: TRBV29-1; abundance: NA; d_gene: NA; len: 14; j_gene: TRBJ2-7
CDR3nt: TGCGCCAGCAGCAGAGGACAGGGGATAGGCCAAGAGACCCAGTACTTC; CDR3aa: CASSRGQGIGQETQYF; v_gene: TRBV5-1; abundance: NA; d_gene: TRBD1; len: 16; j_gene: TRBJ2-5
CDR3nt: TGTGCCAGCAGTGACCCAGGGGGCCAGCCCCAGCATTTT; CDR3aa: CASSDPGGQPQHF; v_gene: TRBV6-1; abundance: NA; d_gene: TRBD1; len: 13; j_gene: TRBJ1-5
CDR3nt: TGCGCCAGCAGCTTGGTGACAGATACGCAGTATTTT; CDR3aa: CASSLVTDTQYF; v_gene: TRBV5-1; abundance: NA; d_gene: NA; len: 12; j_gene: TRBJ2-3
CDR3nt: TGCGCCAGCAGCCGGGAAGGAGGAGCAGGGGAAAAACTGTTTTTT; CDR3aa: CASSREGGAGEKLFF; v_gene: TRBV4-3; abundance: NA; d_gene: NA; len: 15; j_gene: TRBJ1-4
CDR3nt: TGTGCCAGCGGACTCCCCTCTGGGGCCAACGTCCTGACTTTC; CDR3aa: CASGLPSGANVLTF; v_gene: TRBV9; abundance: NA; d_gene: NA; len: 14; j_gene: TRBJ2-6
CDR3nt: TGCGCCAGCAGCTTGGACGGAGTTATGAACACTGAAGCTTTCTTT; CDR3aa: CASSLDGVMNTEAFF; v_gene: TRBV5-1; abundance: NA; d_gene: NA; len: 15; j_gene: TRBJ1-1
CDR3nt: TGTGCCATCAGCGCCCAGACAGGGTACGAGCAGTACTTC; CDR3aa: CAISAQTGYEQYF; v_gene: TRBV10-3; abundance: few; d_gene: TRBD1; len: 13; j_gene: TRBJ2-7
CDR3nt: TGCGCCAGCAGCCAGACAGGGATACATGGCTACACCTTC; CDR3aa: CASSQTGIHGYTF; v_gene: TRBV4-3; abundance: NA; d_gene: TRBD1; len: 13; j_gene: TRBJ1-2
CDR3nt: TGCGCCAGCAGCTTTTCTGTGAGGGACTACGAGCAGTACTTC; CDR3aa: CASSFSVRDYEQYF; v_gene: TRBV5-1; abundance: once; d_gene: NA; len: 14; j_gene: TRBJ2-7
CDR3nt: TGTGCCAGCTCACCAGCCAGCAGGGGGAACACTGAAGCTTTCTTT; CDR3aa: CASSPASRGNTEAFF; v_gene: TRBV18; abundance: NA; d_gene: NA; len: 15; j_gene: TRBJ1-1
CDR3nt: TGCAGCGCTGGCGAGGGGTCAGGGAACTATGGCTACACCTTC; CDR3aa: CSAGEGSGNYGYTF; v_gene: TRBV29-1; abundance: NA; d_gene: NA; len: 14; j_gene: TRBJ1-2
CDR3nt: TGCAGCGTTGGGCCTCTGGGGGCTAACTATGGCTACACCTTC; CDR3aa: CSVGPLGANYGYTF; v_gene: TRBV29-1; abundance: few; d_gene: NA; len: 14; j_gene: TRBJ1-2
CDR3nt: TGTGCCATCAGTGAGTCGGCCAGAACTAACTATGGCTACACCTTC; CDR3aa: CAISESARTNYGYTF; v_gene: TRBV10-3; abundance: NA; d_gene: NA; len: 15; j_gene: TRBJ1-2
CDR3nt: TGTGCCAGCAATAGTGCGACAGGGGGCTACGAGCAGTACTTC; CDR3aa: CASNSATGGYEQYF; v_gene: TRBV7-9; abundance: NA; d_gene: TRBD1; len: 14; j_gene: TRBJ2-7
CDR3nt: TGCGCCAGCAACCCACTAGCGGGGGAGTGGGAGACCCAGTACTTC; CDR3aa: CASNPLAGEWETQYF; v_gene: TRBV5-1; abundance: NA; d_gene: TRBD2; len: 15; j_gene: TRBJ2-5
CDR3nt: TGTGCCAGCAGCTTACTGGGACAAGGGGGGAATGAGCAGTTCTTC; CDR3aa: CASSLLGQGGNEQFF; v_gene: TRBV11-2; abundance: NA; d_gene: NA; len: 15; j_gene: TRBJ2-1
CDR3nt: TGCAGCGTTGGGGGGAGTGGCACTGAAGCTTTCTTT; CDR3aa: CSVGGSGTEAFF; v_gene: TRBV29-1; abundance: few; d_gene: NA; len: 12; j_gene: TRBJ1-1
CDR3nt: TGCGCCAGCAGTCTGAGACAGGAGCCCCAGCATTTT; CDR3aa: CASSLRQEPQHF; v_gene: TRBV23-1; abundance: NA; d_gene: NA; len: 12; j_gene: TRBJ1-5
CDR3nt: TGTGCCAGCAGCACTAGCGGGCCGCAGTACTTC; CDR3aa: CASSTSGPQYF; v_gene: TRBV25-1; abundance: once; d_gene: TRBD2; len: 11; j_gene: TRBJ2-7
CDR3nt: TGTGCCACTCTAGTTTCCCCGAGGGGAAACTATGGCTACACCTTC; CDR3aa: CATLVSPRGNYGYTF; v_gene: TRBV19; abundance: NA; d_gene: NA; len: 15; j_gene: TRBJ1-2
CDR3nt: TGCGCCAGCAGCTTGGAGTCAGGAGCCACTGAAGCTTTCTTT; CDR3aa: CASSLESGATEAFF; v_gene: TRBV5-1; abundance: NA; d_gene: NA; len: 14; j_gene: TRBJ1-1
CDR3nt: TGTGCCAGCAGCCAAACCGGGACCGGATCCTACAATGAGCAGTTCTTC; CDR3aa: CASSQTGTGSYNEQFF; v_gene: TRBV7-2; abundance: NA; d_gene: NA; len: 16; j_gene: TRBJ2-1
CDR3nt: TGTGCCTGGAATGAATTGGGGGCGCACGGCACTGAAGCTTTCTTT; CDR3aa: CAWNELGAHGTEAFF; v_gene: TRBV30; abundance: NA; d_gene: NA; len: 15; j_gene: TRBJ1-1
CDR3nt: TGTGCCAGCAGTTCGACGTCCGGGAGCTATGAAAAACTGTTTTTT; CDR3aa: CASSSTSGSYEKLFF; v_gene: TRBV27; abundance: NA; d_gene: NA; len: 15; j_gene: TRBJ1-4
CDR3nt: TGCAGCGTTGCGTTGGGGGCTGAAGCTTTCTTT; CDR3aa: CSVALGAEAFF; v_gene: TRBV29-1; abundance: NA; d_gene: NA; len: 11; j_gene: TRBJ1-1
CDR3nt: TGTGCCAGCAGCATCCAACTAGCGGCGGATGAGCAGTTCTTC; CDR3aa: CASSIQLAADEQFF; v_gene: TRBV7-8; abundance: few; d_gene: TRBD2; len: 14; j_gene: TRBJ2-1
CDR3nt: TGCAGCGTTGAATCAGGGGATTCCTACGAGCAGTACTTC; CDR3aa: CSVESGDSYEQYF; v_gene: TRBV29-1; abundance: NA; d_gene: NA; len: 13; j_gene: TRBJ2-7
CDR3nt: TGTGCCTGGAGCGACTGGAACACTGAAGCTTTCTTT; CDR3aa: CAWSDWNTEAFF; v_gene: TRBV30; abundance: NA; d_gene: NA; len: 12; j_gene: TRBJ1-1
CDR3nt: TGTGCCAGCAGCACACAGCGGGGCTCCTACAATGAGCAGTTCTTC; CDR3aa: CASSTQRGSYNEQFF; v_gene: TRBV7-2; abundance: few; d_gene: TRBD2; len: 15; j_gene: TRBJ2-1
CDR3nt: TGTGCCAGTAGTATCGGGGGGGGGATCCGCAATCAGCCCCAGCATTTT; CDR3aa: CASSIGGGIRNQPQHF; v_gene: TRBV19; abundance: few; d_gene: NA; len: 16; j_gene: TRBJ1-5
CDR3nt: TGTGCCAGCAGCCAAGTAATGGGCGGAACCGGGGAGCTGTTTTTT; CDR3aa: CASSQVMGGTGELFF; v_gene: TRBV14; abundance: NA; d_gene: NA; len: 15; j_gene: TRBJ2-2
CDR3nt: TGTGCCAGCAGCCCCGGGGCCGTGAACACTGAAGCTTTCTTT; CDR3aa: CASSPGAVNTEAFF; v_gene: TRBV7-8; abundance: few; d_gene: NA; len: 14; j_gene: TRBJ1-1
CDR3nt: TGTGCCACCAGCGACAGGGTTCTCAATCAGCCCCAGCATTTT; CDR3aa: CATSDRVLNQPQHF; v_gene: TRBV15; abundance: NA; d_gene: TRBD1; len: 14; j_gene: TRBJ1-5
CDR3nt: TGCGCCAGCAGCTTCGGGAGTACCCAAGAGACCCAGTACTTC; CDR3aa: CASSFGSTQETQYF; v_gene: TRBV5-1; abundance: few; d_gene: NA; len: 14; j_gene: TRBJ2-5
CDR3nt: TGCAGCGTTGAAAACAGGTTGAACACTGAAGCTTTCTTT; CDR3aa: CSVENRLNTEAFF; v_gene: TRBV29-1; abundance: few; d_gene: NA; len: 13; j_gene: TRBJ1-1